A selection of T cell receptor beta chains follows, all from one sample in a study of blood T cell repertoires in COVID-19. Profiling relied on immunoSEQ multiplex PCR, and the TCRdb table lists in-frame clones only, not all of them. The sample includes about 54,000 clones, approximately 87% of them seen just once. Sequencing input: peripheral blood. The receptors were gathered from a human donor in a cohort sampled during active COVID-19. CDR3s include the opening cysteine and the closing phenylalanine or tryptophan. D genes are given only for firm matches. Size is omitted from some rows. Given values are once, few, many or a class for expanded clones.

v_call	clone_size	d_call	j_call	cdr3_aa	cdr3_nt
TRBV19	.	.	TRBJ1-1	CASSTWGPVNTEAFF	TGTGCCAGTAGTACGTGGGGGCCGGTGAACACTGAAGCTTTCTTT
TRBV15	few	TRBD1	TRBJ2-7	CATSIDRGVYEQYF	TGTGCCACCAGCATCGACAGGGGAGTGTACGAGCAGTACTTC
TRBV21-1	.	.	TRBJ2-2	CASSKDQHAGAHTGELFF	TGTGCCAGCAGCAAAGACCAGCATGCGGGGGCCCACACCGGGGAGCTGTTTTTT
TRBV30	.	.	TRBJ1-2	CAWSSGDGGYTF	TGTGCCTGGAGTTCGGGGGACGGTGGCTACACCTTC
TRBV7-9	few	.	TRBJ2-5	CASSATGRGETQYF	TGTGCCAGCAGCGCGACAGGGCGGGGAGAGACCCAGTACTTC
TRBV6-5	.	TRBD2	TRBJ2-5	CASVVGLRETQYF	TGTGCCAGTGTTGTGGGACTAAGGGAGACCCAGTACTTC
TRBV7-6	.	TRBD2	TRBJ2-7	CASSLSAVGLAGLPFPEQYF	TGTGCCAGCAGCTTAAGCGCGGTAGGACTAGCGGGGCTTCCTTTTCCCGAGCAGTACTTC
TRBV6-5	.	TRBD1	TRBJ2-5	CASSSGTGGGETQYF	TGTGCCAGCAGTTCCGGGACAGGGGGCGGAGAGACCCAGTACTTC
TRBV6-4	.	TRBD1	TRBJ1-4	CASSLRTGTNEKLFF	TGTGCCAGCAGTCTCAGGACAGGAACTAATGAAAAACTGTTTTTT
TRBV2	.	.	TRBJ1-4	CASRSGLGNEKLFF	TGTGCCAGCAGATCAGGGTTGGGTAATGAAAAACTGTTTTTT
TRBV3-1/TRBV3-2	.	.	TRBJ1-2	CASRNREGNYGYTF	TGTGCCAGCAGAAACAGGGAGGGTAACTATGGCTACACCTTC
TRBV28	.	TRBD1	TRBJ1-2	CASSPAGTGGPNYGYTF	TGTGCCAGCAGTCCAGCCGGGACAGGGGGCCCTAACTATGGCTACACCTTC
TRBV27	.	.	TRBJ1-4	CASSLVEGEKLFF	TGTGCCAGCAGTTTAGTCGAGGGCGAAAAACTGTTTTTT
TRBV15	.	.	TRBJ1-5	CATSRGGGSNQPQHF	TGTGCCACCAGCAGAGGGGGGGGAAGCAATCAGCCCCAGCATTTT
TRBV5-8	.	TRBD1	TRBJ1-2	CASSPDRNYGYTF	TGTGCCAGCAGCCCGGACAGGAACTATGGCTACACCTTC
TRBV15	.	.	TRBJ1-6	CATSRDRGAGSPLHF	TGTGCCACCAGCAGAGATCGGGGGGCTGGTTCACCCCTCCACTTT
TRBV11-3	.	TRBD1	TRBJ2-2	CASSPGQGTGELFF	TGTGCCAGCAGCCCGGGACAGGGGACCGGGGAGCTGTTTTTT
TRBV7-9	.	TRBD1	TRBJ1-1	CASSLTGTNTEAFF	TGTGCCAGCAGCTTGACAGGGACGAACACTGAAGCTTTCTTT
TRBV12-3/TRBV12-4	.	.	TRBJ2-2	CASTNPGELFF	TGTGCCAGCACCAATCCCGGGGAGCTGTTTTTT
TRBV5-1	.	TRBD1	TRBJ1-1	CASSLEGGPNTEAFF	TGCGCCAGCAGCTTGGAAGGGGGCCCGAACACTGAAGCTTTCTTT
TRBV7-2	.	.	TRBJ2-5	CASSSLGRIQETQYF	TGTGCCAGCAGCTCTCTGGGGAGGATACAAGAGACCCAGTACTTC
TRBV3-1/TRBV3-2	few	TRBD1	TRBJ1-1	CASSQDHRGFGRVNTEAFF	TGTGCCAGCAGCCAAGACCACAGGGGCTTTGGTAGAGTGAACACTGAAGCTTTCTTT
TRBV2	.	TRBD1	TRBJ1-1	CASAEDRGRSKTFF	TGTGCCAGCGCTGAAGACAGGGGGAGATCGAAGACTTTCTTT
TRBV5-3	.	.	TRBJ1-3	CARSSDSYSGNTIYF	TGTGCCAGAAGCTCTGACAGTTACTCTGGAAACACCATATATTTT
TRBV6-2/TRBV6-3	.	.	TRBJ2-7	CASSYGRRGPSLSEQYF	TGTGCCAGCAGTTACGGACGCAGGGGACCCTCTCTTTCCGAGCAGTACTTC
TRBV27	.	TRBD1	TRBJ1-2	CASRPIYRGGDYGYTF	TGTGCCAGCAGGCCCATCTACAGGGGGGGGGACTATGGCTACACCTTC
TRBV6-5	.	.	TRBJ1-6	CASRRKRQVKGPLHF	TGTGCCAGCCGGCGCAAGCGGCAGGTGAAAGGGCCCCTCCACTTT
TRBV7-6	.	.	TRBJ1-1	CASSRNGQNTEAFF	TGTGCCAGCAGCAGAAACGGACAGAACACTGAAGCTTTCTTT
TRBV7-2	.	TRBD1	TRBJ1-1	CASSLQGVGTEAFF	TGTGCCAGCAGCTTACAGGGGGTAGGGACTGAAGCTTTCTTT
TRBV18	.	.	TRBJ1-1	CASSPLSGGEAFF	TGTGCCAGCTCACCACTATCGGGGGGCGAAGCTTTCTTT
TRBV7-2	.	.	TRBJ2-1	CASTPPRVGEQFF	TGTGCCAGCACCCCTCCCAGGGTCGGTGAGCAGTTCTTC
TRBV9	.	.	TRBJ2-3	CASSADGAADTQYF	TGTGCCAGCAGCGCAGATGGAGCGGCAGATACGCAGTATTTT
TRBV11-2	.	TRBD1	TRBJ1-1	CASSVTGGFVAFF	TGTGCCAGCAGCGTTACAGGGGGGTTTGTAGCTTTCTTT
TRBV5-1	.	.	TRBJ1-3	CASSEGTGNTIYF	TGCGCCAGCAGCGAGGGAACTGGAAACACCATATATTTT
TRBV24-1	.	TRBD1	TRBJ1-3	CATIVAGTGGNWDSGNTIYF	TGTGCCACCATTGTGGCCGGGACAGGGGGTAATTGGGACTCTGGAAACACCATATATTTT
TRBV6-5	.	.	TRBJ1-1	CASTSPGVTEAFF	TGTGCCAGCACCTCCCCGGGTGTGACTGAAGCTTTCTTT
TRBV24-1	.	.	TRBJ2-1	CATSDWGQGRGNEQFF	TGTGCCACCAGTGATTGGGGGCAGGGGCGCGGCAATGAGCAGTTCTTC
TRBV7-2	few	.	TRBJ2-5	CASSLRGLASETQYF	TGTGCCAGCAGCCTCCGGGGCCTAGCGTCAGAGACCCAGTACTTC
TRBV27	.	.	TRBJ1-1	CASSFGGAEAFF	TGTGCCAGCAGTTTCGGGGGGGCTGAAGCTTTCTTT
TRBV5-1	.	.	TRBJ1-2	CASSLAQGSRGYTF	TGCGCCAGCAGCTTGGCGCAGGGGAGTCGGGGCTACACCTTC
TRBV3-1/TRBV3-2	once	TRBD2	TRBJ2-1	CASSQVLRTSREQFF	TGTGCCAGCAGCCAAGTCCTCCGGACTAGCCGTGAGCAGTTCTTC
TRBV28	.	.	TRBJ1-1	CASSFPRGVGTEAFF	TGTGCCAGCAGTTTCCCCCGGGGGGTGGGCACTGAAGCTTTCTTT
TRBV12-3/TRBV12-4	few	.	TRBJ2-7	CASSLETHEQYF	TGTGCCAGCAGTTTAGAGACTCACGAGCAGTACTTC
TRBV14	.	.	TRBJ1-6	CASSPKTDHSSYNSPLHF	TGTGCCAGCAGCCCCAAGACAGACCATAGCTCCTATAATTCACCCCTCCACTTT
TRBV6-5	.	.	TRBJ1-1	CASGGSLNTEAFF	TGTGCCAGCGGGGGGAGTTTGAACACTGAAGCTTTCTTT
TRBV12-2	.	.	TRBJ2-3	CASRLGGRDRGSDTQYF	TGTGCAAGTCGCTTAGGGGGCCGGGACAGGGGTTCAGATACGCAGTATTTT
TRBV18	.	.	TRBJ2-5	CASSPSGTPLETQYF	TGTGCCAGCTCACCCTCTGGGACACCCCTGGAGACCCAGTACTTC
TRBV6-4	few	TRBD1	TRBJ1-1	CASSQTGERSEAFF	TGTGCCAGCTCGCAGACAGGGGAAAGGTCTGAAGCTTTCTTT
TRBV3-1/TRBV3-2	.	TRBD2	TRBJ2-3	CASSRRTSGGADTQYF	TGTGCCAGCAGCCGACGGACTAGCGGGGGCGCAGATACGCAGTATTTT